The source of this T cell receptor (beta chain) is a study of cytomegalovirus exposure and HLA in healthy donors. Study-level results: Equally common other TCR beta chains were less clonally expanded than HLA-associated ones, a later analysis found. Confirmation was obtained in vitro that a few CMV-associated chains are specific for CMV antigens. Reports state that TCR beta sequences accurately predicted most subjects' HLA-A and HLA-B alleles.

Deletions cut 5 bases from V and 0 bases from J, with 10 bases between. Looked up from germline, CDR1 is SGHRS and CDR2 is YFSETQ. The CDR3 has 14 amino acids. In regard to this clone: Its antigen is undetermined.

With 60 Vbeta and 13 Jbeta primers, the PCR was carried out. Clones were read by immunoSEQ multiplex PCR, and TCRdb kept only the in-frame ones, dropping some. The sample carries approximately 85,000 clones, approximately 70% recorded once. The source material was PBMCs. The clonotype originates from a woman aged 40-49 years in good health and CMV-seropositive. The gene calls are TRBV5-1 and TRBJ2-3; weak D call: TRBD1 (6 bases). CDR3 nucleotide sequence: TGCGCCAGCAGATGGGGGCCTAGCACAGATACGCAGTATTTT. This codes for CASRWGPSTDTQYF.